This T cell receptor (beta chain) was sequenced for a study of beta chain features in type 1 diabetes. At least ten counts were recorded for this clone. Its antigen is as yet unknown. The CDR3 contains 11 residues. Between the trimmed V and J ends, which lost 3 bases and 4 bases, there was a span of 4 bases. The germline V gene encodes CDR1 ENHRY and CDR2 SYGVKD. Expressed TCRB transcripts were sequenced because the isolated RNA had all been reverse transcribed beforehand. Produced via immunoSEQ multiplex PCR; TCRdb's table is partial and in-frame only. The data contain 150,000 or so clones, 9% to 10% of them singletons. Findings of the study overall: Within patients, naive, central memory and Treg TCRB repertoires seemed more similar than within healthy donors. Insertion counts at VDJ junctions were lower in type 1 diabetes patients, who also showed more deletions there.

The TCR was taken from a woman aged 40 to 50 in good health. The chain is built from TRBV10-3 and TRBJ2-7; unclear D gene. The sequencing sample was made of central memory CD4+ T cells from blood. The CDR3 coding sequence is TGTGCCATCAGTGACGGGTACGAGCAGTACTTC. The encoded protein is CAISDGYEQYF.